Listed here are 24 T cell receptor beta chains from one sample, sequenced in a study of tumor-infiltrating lymphocytes in primary liver carcinoma. A primer matching the constant region was used to make TCR beta cDNA from around 550 ng of total RNA. Each TCR beta library was derived from three nested multiplex PCR rounds that employed slightly modified ARM-PCR. Investigators reported that the first two PCR rounds, at about 9 cycles each, used TRBV1-TRBV30 forward primers with a C-beta reverse primer. TCRdb analysed the multiplex PCR reads with MiXCR anew, one entry per CDR3 protein. The sample gives 180,000 or so distinct CDR3 sequences, about 60% of which show up once; 70% to 80% is in the top ten. Blood RNA came from unsorted whole blood; germline DNA was also extracted. The sample taken for sequencing was peripheral blood. The origin of the receptors is a man aged 40-49 years with primary liver carcinoma and hepatitis B virus infection.

V gene TRBV12-3 or TRBV12-4 combines with J gene TRBJ2-1; D is unresolved. The V end was cut by 6 bases, the J end by 5 bases, with 11 bases between. The CDR3 covers 13 residues. The CDR3 nucleotides are TGTGCCAGCAGGGAGCACCTCAACAATGAGCAGTTCTTC. It codes for CASREHLNNEQFF.

The rearrangement links TRBV6-1 to TRBJ2-7; TRBD1 might be the D (7 bases). The CDR3 runs 15 residues. The V gene lost 4 bases and the J gene lost 4 bases, with 17 bases spanning the gap. Germline V lookup: CDR1 MNHNS, CDR2 SASEGT. CDR3: CASSATQGRSYEQYF. In DNA, the CDR3 is TGTGCCAGCAGTGCTACACAGGGGAGGTCGTACGAGCAGTACTTC.

The gene calls are TRBV11-2 and TRBJ2-5; 12 positions agree with TRBD2. The V gene's germline CDR1 is SGHAT and CDR2 FQNNGV. This CDR3 has 17 amino acids. The V and J ends lost 5 bases and 11 bases, in that order; junction bases with no gene match: 18. As DNA, the CDR3 is TGTGCCAGCAGCCCTACTATGACTAGCGGGAGTGGAGAGATGCAGTACTTC. Protein product: CASSPTMTSGSGEMQYF.

This clonotype was detected ten times or more. The chain couples TRBV11-2 to TRBJ1-3, with D possibly matching TRBD1 (5 bases). Trimming took off 3 bases at V and 7 bases at J, with 10 bases between the two ends. From germline, CDR1 is SGHAT and CDR2 FQNNGV. This CDR3 contains 13 residues. CDR3 sequence reads: CASSFGRGNTIYF. The CDR3 region has the DNA TGTGCCAGCAGCTTTGGGCGGGGGAACACCATATATTTT.

As regards this clonotype: The CDR3 carries no conserved terminal phenylalanine or tryptophan, so it likely arises from a read error. The rearrangement links TRBV11-2 to TRBJ2-5, with 7 bases that match TRBD1. CDR1 is SGHAT and CDR2 is FQNNGV in the germline V gene. The CDR3 consists of 13 residues. The CDR3 loop is CASSLGQQEIQYS. The CDR3 DNA reads TGTGCCAGCAGCCTGGGACAGCAAGAGATCCAGTACTCC.

The chain links TRBV10-3 to TRBJ2-1, with D hard to call. With 10 bases removed from V and 4 bases from J, the gap between germline ends came to 17 bases. This CDR3 spans 14 amino acids. Per the germline V gene, CDR1 is ENHRY and CDR2 is SYGVKD. In DNA, the CDR3 is TGTGCCACTCGTTTACCCTCCCCATACAATGAGCAGTTCTTC. Translation: CATRLPSPYNEQFF.

This clonotype has a count of ten or more. V usage is TRBV29-1 and J usage is TRBJ2-2; TRBD2 agrees at 7 bases. Trimming at V came to 1 base and at J to 2 bases, leaving 7 bases not matched to a gene. This CDR3 is built from 16 residues. Looked up from germline, CDR1 is SQVTM and CDR2 is ANQGSEA. The CDR3 loop reads CSVEAGPSGNTGELFF. The CDR3 coding sequence is TGCAGCGTTGAAGCGGGGCCTAGCGGTAACACCGGGGAGCTGTTTTTT.

About this clonotype itself: An end of the junction differs from the germline gene, which may be a read error. The chain is built from TRBV29-1 and TRBJ2-5; 14 positions agree with TRBD2. This CDR3 region has 15 residues. Germline lookup yields CDR1 SQVTM and CDR2 ANQGSEA. The CDR3 sequence is CSAGLAGGWGESQYF. CDR3 in DNA: TGCAGCGCAGGACTAGCGGGAGGATGGGGTGAGAGCCAGTACTTC.

This clonotype occurred a few times. The V gene is TRBV29-1, the J gene TRBJ1-2; the D is unclear. Germline values: CDR1 SQVTM, CDR2 ANQGSEA. The V end lost 2 bases, the J end lost 6 bases, and 7 bases lay between the germline ends. The CDR3 runs 11 residues. CDR3 in DNA: TGCAGCGTTGAATGGGGTAATGGCTACACCTTC. It translates to CSVEWGNGYTF.

This clonotype was recorded a few times. This chain uses TRBV5-1 with TRBJ2-7, with D maybe TRBD2 (5 bases). The germline V gene encodes CDR1 SGHRS and CDR2 YFSETQ. V lost 4 bases to trimming and J lost 4 bases, with 15 bases between them. This CDR3 is 14 amino acids long. The CDR3 DNA reads as TGCGCCAGCAGCCCCCGCCGGGAAGTTTACGAGCAGTACTTC. Translated, it gives CASSPRREVYEQYF.

The gene calls are TRBV24-1 and TRBJ2-7, with D maybe TRBD2 (5 bases). Trimming removed 7 bases at V and 8 bases at J, with 14 bases between. The CDR3 covers 12 residues. Germline values: CDR1 KGHDR, CDR2 SFDVKD. CDR3 sequence (DNA): TGTGCCACCAGGGGGTCGGGAACCCAGCAGTACTTC. Its protein product is CATRGSGTQQYF.

The rearrangement links TRBV6-5 to TRBJ1-4, with D maybe TRBD1 (5 bases). This CDR3 contains 13 residues. Germline V gene sequence: CDR1 MNHEY, CDR2 SVGAGI. V was cut by 8 bases and J by 7 bases, with 14 bases left in between. The CDR3 DNA sequence: TGTGCCAGCGGACGGGCCCAGGGTGAAAAACTGTTTTTT. It encodes CASGRAQGEKLFF.

This clonotype occurred many times. The chain couples TRBV29-1 to TRBJ2-1; possible D gene TRBD1, 5 bases. The CDR3 is made up of 12 amino acids. The germline gives CDR1 SQVTM, CDR2 ANQGSEA. V lost 3 bases to trimming and J lost 5 bases, with 8 bases between them. The CDR3 region is CSVDRVHNEQFF. CDR3 in DNA: TGCAGCGTTGACAGGGTTCACAATGAGCAGTTCTTC.

As to this clonotype: Sequence at one end of the junction differs from germline and may be a read error. The rearrangement uses TRBV11-2 and TRBJ2-7; D possibly corresponds to TRBD2 (7 bases). The CDR3 runs to 15 residues. Germline values: CDR1 SGHAT, CDR2 FQNNGV. CDR3 bases: TGTGCCAGCGGCATAAGGGGGGGTTACTCCTACGAGCAATACTTC. Translating gives CASGIRGGYSYEQYF.

For this clonotype: The final CDR3 position lacks the conserved phenylalanine or tryptophan, pointing to a likely read error. This CDR3 reads CASSESVSGPYSTDTQYI. CDR3 nucleotide sequence: TGTGCCAGCAGTGAATCAGTTAGCGGGCCGTATAGCACAGATACGCAGTATATT. The chain employs TRBV6-1 and TRBJ2-3, with 7 bases matching TRBD2. V was clipped by 2 bases and J by 0 bases; unmatched bases: 11. This CDR3 has 18 residues. CDR1 MNHNS and CDR2 SASEGT come from the germline V gene.

The chain employs TRBV6-5 and TRBJ2-1; TRBD2 matches 9 bases. The trim removed 6 bases at V and 0 bases at J, leaving 6 bases unmatched. Germline-derived CDR1 and CDR2 are MNHEY and SVGAGI. The CDR3 contains 16 residues. The CDR3 spells CASSWTSVSSYNEQFF. CDR3 coding DNA: TGTGCCAGCAGCTGGACTAGCGTGAGCTCCTACAATGAGCAGTTCTTC.

V is TRBV12-3 or TRBV12-4 and J is TRBJ2-1; possibly TRBD1 for D (6 bases). Trimming cost V 4 bases and J 7 bases, with 14 bases left between them. The CDR3 has 14 residues. The CDR3 DNA reads as TGTGCCAGCAGTTACAGGGTTATAACAAATGAGCAGTTCTTC. Its translation is CASSYRVITNEQFF.

This clonotype was seen a few times. This chain joins TRBV29-1 and TRBJ1-3; 8 positions agree with TRBD1. Germline CDR1 is SQVTM and CDR2 is ANQGSEA. J lost 5 bases, V lost 5 bases, and 8 bases had no gene match. CDR3 length: 14 amino acids. CDR3 sequence (DNA): TGCAGCGTTACCCGACAGGGGAGGCGAAACACCATATATTTT. Encoded protein: CSVTRQGRRNTIYF.

V usage is TRBV6-5 and J usage is TRBJ2-3; the match to TRBD2 covers 14 bases. Per germline, CDR1 MNHEY and CDR2 SVGAGI. The junction had 6 bases not matched to a gene; V was cut back by 6 bases and J by 7 bases. The CDR3 totals 15 residues. DNA for the CDR3: TGTGCCAGCAGCCGAGGGACTAGCGGGAGAAATACGCAGTATTTT. Protein: CASSRGTSGRNTQYF.

This clonotype was observed a handful of times. The chain has TRBV6-1 and TRBJ2-7; 11 nucleotides line up with TRBD2. Per germline, CDR1 MNHNS and CDR2 SASEGT. V was clipped by 0 bases and J by 6 bases; unmatched bases: 10. This CDR3 is 17 amino acids long. The CDR3 DNA sequence: TGTGCCAGCAGTGAAGCCATGGGCCTAGCGGGAGGATTCGAGCAGTACTTC. Translated, it gives CASSEAMGLAGGFEQYF.

In its sample, this clonotype was seen a few times. The genes are TRBV12-3 or TRBV12-4 and TRBJ2-7; the D gene could be TRBD1 or TRBD2 (5 bases each). V lost 7 bases, J lost 4 bases, and 14 bases lay in between. The CDR3 covers 13 residues. The CDR3, as DNA: TGTGCCAGCACCCGGGACGCCAATTACGAGCAGTACTTC. Protein sequence: CASTRDANYEQYF.

This clonotype has ten or more counts. The chain recombines TRBV11-2 with TRBJ2-7, with 8 bases matching TRBD1. CDR1 is SGHAT, CDR2 FQNNGV, per germline. The CDR3 sequence is 15 residues long. The junction had 7 bases not matched to a gene; V was cut back by 4 bases and J by 2 bases. CDR3 amino acids: CASSSGQGQTYEQYF. CDR3 bases: TGTGCCAGCAGCTCAGGACAGGGACAAACCTACGAGCAGTACTTC.

As to this clonotype: The junction differs from germline at one of its ends, possibly a read error. The chain combines TRBV30 with TRBJ1-1; 8 nucleotides match TRBD1. From germline, CDR1 is GTSNPN and CDR2 SVGIG (reference sequence). The CDR3 is made up of 13 amino acids. The CDR3 nucleotides read TGTGCCTGGACCAGGGGGCTGAACACTGAAGCTGTCTTT. This encodes CAWTRGLNTEAVF.

This clonotype was observed a few times. The J gene is TRBJ2-7, the V gene TRBV5-4, with 7 bases that match TRBD1. Germline lookup yields CDR1 SGHNT and CDR2 YYREEE (reference sequence). The CDR3 contains 15 residues. After removal of 0 bases from V and 3 bases from J, the junction contained 6 bases not matched to a gene. The CDR3 here is CASSLEGALGYEQYF. The CDR3, as DNA: TGTGCCAGCAGCTTGGAGGGGGCGCTTGGCTACGAGCAGTACTTC.